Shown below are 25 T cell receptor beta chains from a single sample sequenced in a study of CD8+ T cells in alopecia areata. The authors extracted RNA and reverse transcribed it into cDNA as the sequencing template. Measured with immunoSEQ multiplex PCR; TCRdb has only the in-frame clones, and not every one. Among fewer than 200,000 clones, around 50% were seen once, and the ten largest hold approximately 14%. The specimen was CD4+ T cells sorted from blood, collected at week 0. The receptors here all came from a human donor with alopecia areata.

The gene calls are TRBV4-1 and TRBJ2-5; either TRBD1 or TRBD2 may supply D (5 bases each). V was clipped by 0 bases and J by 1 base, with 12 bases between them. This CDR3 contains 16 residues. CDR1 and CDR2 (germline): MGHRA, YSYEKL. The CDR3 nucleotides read TGCGCCAGCAGCCAAGATCCGGGACCCCGCCAAGAGACCCAGTACTTC. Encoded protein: CASSQDPGPRQETQYF.

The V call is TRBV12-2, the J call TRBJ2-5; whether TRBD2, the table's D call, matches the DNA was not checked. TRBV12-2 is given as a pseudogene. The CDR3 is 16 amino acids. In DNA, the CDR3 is TGTGCAAGTCGCTTAAAAGGAAGTGCGGTCCAAGAGACCCAGTACTTC. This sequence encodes CASRLKGSAVQETQYF.

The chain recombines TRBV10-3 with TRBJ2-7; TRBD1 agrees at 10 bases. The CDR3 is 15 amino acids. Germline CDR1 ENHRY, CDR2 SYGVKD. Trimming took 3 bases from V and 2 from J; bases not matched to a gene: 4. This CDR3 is CAISDPGTGAYEQYF. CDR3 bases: TGTGCCATCAGTGACCCCGGGACAGGGGCCTACGAGCAGTACTTC.

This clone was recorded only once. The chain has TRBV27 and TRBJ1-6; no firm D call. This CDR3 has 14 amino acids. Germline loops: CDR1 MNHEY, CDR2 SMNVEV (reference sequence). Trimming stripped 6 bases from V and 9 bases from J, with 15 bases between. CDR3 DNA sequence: TGTGCCAGCAGACTTTCCTCGATGGGTTCACCCCTCCACTTT. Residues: CASRLSSMGSPLHF.

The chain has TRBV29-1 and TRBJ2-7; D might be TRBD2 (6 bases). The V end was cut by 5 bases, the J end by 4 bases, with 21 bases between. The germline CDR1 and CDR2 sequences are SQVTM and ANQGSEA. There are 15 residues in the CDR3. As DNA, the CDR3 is TGCAGCGTTACACCCCGGGAGAGAGGGAGGTACGAGCAGTACTTC. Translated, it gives CSVTPRERGRYEQYF.

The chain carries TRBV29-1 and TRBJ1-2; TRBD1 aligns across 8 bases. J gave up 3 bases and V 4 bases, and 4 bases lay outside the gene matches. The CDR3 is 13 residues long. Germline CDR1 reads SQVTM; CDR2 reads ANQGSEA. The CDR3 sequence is CSVGDRGYYGYTF. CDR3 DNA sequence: TGCAGCGTTGGAGACAGGGGTTACTATGGCTACACCTTC.

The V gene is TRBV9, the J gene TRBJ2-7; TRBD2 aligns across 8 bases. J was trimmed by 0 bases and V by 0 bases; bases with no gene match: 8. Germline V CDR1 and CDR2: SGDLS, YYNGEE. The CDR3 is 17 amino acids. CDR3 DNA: TGTGCCAGCAGCGTAGTCGTCCACGGGGGGGTCTCCTACGAGCAGTACTTC. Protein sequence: CASSVVVHGGVSYEQYF.

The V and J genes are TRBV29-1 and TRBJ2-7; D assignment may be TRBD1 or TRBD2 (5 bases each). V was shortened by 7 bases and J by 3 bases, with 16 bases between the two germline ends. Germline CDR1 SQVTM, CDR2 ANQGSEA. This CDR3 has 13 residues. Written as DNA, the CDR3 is TGCAGCGCGGCAACCGGGACGGACTACGAGCAGTACTTC. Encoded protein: CSAATGTDYEQYF.

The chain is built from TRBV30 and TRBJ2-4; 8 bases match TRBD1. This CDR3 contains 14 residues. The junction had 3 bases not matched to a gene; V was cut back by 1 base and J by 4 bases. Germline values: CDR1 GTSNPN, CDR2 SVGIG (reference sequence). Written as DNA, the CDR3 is TGTGCCTGGAGTGGAGGACAGGGAAAAAACATTCAGTACTTC. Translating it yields CAWSGGQGKNIQYF.

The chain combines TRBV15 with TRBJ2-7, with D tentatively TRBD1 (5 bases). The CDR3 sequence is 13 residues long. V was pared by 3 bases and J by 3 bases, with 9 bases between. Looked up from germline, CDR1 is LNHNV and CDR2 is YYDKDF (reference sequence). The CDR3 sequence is CATSSSDSYEQYF. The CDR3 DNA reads TGTGCCACCAGCAGCTCTGACAGCTACGAGCAGTACTTC. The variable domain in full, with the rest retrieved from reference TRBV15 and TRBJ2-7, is DAMVIQNPRYQVTQFGKPVTLSCSQTLNHNVMYWYQQKSSQAPKLLFHYYDKDFNNEADTPDNFQSRRPNTSFCFLDIRSPGLGDTAMYLCATSSSDSYEQYFGPGTRLTVT.

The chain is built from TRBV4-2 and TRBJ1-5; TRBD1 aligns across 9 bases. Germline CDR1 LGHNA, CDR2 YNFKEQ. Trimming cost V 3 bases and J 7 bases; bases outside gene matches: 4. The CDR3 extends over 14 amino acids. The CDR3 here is CASSHRGQGQPQHF. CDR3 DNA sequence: TGTGCCAGCAGCCATAGGGGACAGGGACAGCCCCAGCATTTT.

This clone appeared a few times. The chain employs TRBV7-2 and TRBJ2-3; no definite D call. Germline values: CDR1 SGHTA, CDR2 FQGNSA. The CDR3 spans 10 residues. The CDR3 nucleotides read TGTTGGACCAGCGCAGATACGCAGTATTTT. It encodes CWTSADTQYF.

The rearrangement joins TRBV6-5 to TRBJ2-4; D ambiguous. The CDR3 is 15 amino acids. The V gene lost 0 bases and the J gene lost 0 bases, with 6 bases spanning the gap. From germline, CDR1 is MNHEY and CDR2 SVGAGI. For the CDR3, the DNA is TGTGCCAGCAGTTACTCGGCAGCAGCCAAAAACATTCAGTACTTC. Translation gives CASSYSAAAKNIQYF.

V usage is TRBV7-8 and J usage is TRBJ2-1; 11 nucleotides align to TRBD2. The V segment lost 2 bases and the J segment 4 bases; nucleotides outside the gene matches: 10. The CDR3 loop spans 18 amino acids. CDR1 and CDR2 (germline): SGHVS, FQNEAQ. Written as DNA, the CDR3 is TGTGCCAGCAGCTTACCGCGAAGACTAGCGGGACGATACAATGAGCAGTTCTTC. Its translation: CASSLPRRLAGRYNEQFF.

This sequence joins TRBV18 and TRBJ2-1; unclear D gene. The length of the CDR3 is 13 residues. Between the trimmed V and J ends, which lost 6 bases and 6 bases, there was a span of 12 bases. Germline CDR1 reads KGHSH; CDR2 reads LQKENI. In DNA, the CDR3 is TGTGCCAGCTCTGCGGCCAACCTCAATGAGCAGTTCTTC. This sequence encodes CASSAANLNEQFF. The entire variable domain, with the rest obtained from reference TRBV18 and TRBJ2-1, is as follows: NAGVMQNPRHLVRRRGQEARLRCSPMKGHSHVYWYRQLPEEGLKFMVYLQKENIIDESGMPKERFSAEFPKEGPSILRIQQVVRGDSAAYFCASSAANLNEQFFGPGTRLTVL.

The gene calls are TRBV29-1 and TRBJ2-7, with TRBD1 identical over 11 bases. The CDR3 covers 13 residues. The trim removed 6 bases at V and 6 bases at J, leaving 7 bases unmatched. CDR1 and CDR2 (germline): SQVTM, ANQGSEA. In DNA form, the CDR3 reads TGCAGCGTGCCCGGGACAGGGGGTCGCGAGCAGTACTTC. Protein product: CSVPGTGGREQYF.

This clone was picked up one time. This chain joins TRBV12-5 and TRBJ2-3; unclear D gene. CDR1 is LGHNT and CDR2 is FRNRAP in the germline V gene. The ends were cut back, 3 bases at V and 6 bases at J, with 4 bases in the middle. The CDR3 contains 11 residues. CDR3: CASGFRDTQYF. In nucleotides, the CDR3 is TGTGCTAGTGGTTTTAGGGATACGCAGTATTTT.

CDR3 sequence: CASRSLQGYTEAFF. CDR3 coding DNA: TGTGCCAGCAGAAGCTTACAGGGGTACACTGAAGCTTTCTTT. The rearrangement uses TRBV27 and TRBJ1-1; 7 bases match TRBD1. The length of the CDR3 is 14 residues. V shed 6 bases and J 3 bases; nucleotides not matched to a gene: 7. CDR1 is MNHEY and CDR2 is SMNVEV in the germline V gene (reference sequence).

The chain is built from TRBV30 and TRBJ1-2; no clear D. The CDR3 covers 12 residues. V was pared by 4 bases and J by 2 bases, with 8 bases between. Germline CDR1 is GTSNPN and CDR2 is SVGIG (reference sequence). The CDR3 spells CAWTALNYGYTF. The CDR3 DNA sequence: TGTGCCTGGACAGCGCTCAACTATGGCTACACCTTC.

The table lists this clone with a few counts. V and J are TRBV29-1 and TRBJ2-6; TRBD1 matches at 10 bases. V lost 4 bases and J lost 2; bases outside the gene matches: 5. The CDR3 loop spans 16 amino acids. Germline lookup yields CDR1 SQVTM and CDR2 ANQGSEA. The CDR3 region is CSVGGTGVTGANVLTF. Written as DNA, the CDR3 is TGCAGCGTTGGGGGGACAGGGGTGACTGGGGCCAACGTCCTGACTTTC.

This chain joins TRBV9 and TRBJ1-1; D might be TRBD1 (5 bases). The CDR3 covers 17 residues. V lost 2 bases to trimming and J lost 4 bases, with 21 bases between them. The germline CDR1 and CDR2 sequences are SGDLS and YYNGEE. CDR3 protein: CASSVGQGSLMGTEAFF. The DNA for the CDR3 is TGTGCCAGCAGCGTCGGTCAGGGCTCCCTAATGGGCACTGAAGCTTTCTTT.

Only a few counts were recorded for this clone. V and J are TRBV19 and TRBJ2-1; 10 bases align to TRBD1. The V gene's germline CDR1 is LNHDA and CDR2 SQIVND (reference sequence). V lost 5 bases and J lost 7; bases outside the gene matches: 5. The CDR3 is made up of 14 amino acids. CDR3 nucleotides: TGTGCCAGTAGTTACCGGACAGGGGGTAATGAGCAGTTCTTC. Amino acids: CASSYRTGGNEQFF.

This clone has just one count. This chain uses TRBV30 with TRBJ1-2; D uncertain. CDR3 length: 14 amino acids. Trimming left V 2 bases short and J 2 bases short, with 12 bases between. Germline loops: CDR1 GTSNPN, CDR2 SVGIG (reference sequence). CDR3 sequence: CAWSPSERNYGYTF. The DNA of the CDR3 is TGTGCCTGGAGTCCCTCGGAACGAAACTATGGCTACACCTTC.

The CDR3 region is CASAGLAVTNEQFF. CDR3 coding DNA: TGCGCCAGCGCGGGACTAGCGGTGACCAATGAGCAGTTCTTC. The V gene is TRBV4-1, the J gene TRBJ2-1, with 11 bases aligning to TRBD2. This CDR3 is 14 amino acids long. Germline V gene data show CDR1 as MGHRA and CDR2 as YSYEKL. J gave up 6 bases and V 8 bases, and 6 bases lay outside the gene matches.

As DNA, the CDR3 is TGCGCCAGCAGCCAAGATCCCACAGGCCCGCGGTGGTCCCTCCACTTT. This encodes CASSQDPTGPRWSLHF. The rearrangement joins TRBV4-3 to TRBJ1-6; D is perhaps TRBD1 (5 bases). V was trimmed by 0 bases and J by 14 bases, leaving 20 bases between them. Germline V CDR1 and CDR2: LGHNA, YSLEER. The CDR3 sequence is 16 residues long.